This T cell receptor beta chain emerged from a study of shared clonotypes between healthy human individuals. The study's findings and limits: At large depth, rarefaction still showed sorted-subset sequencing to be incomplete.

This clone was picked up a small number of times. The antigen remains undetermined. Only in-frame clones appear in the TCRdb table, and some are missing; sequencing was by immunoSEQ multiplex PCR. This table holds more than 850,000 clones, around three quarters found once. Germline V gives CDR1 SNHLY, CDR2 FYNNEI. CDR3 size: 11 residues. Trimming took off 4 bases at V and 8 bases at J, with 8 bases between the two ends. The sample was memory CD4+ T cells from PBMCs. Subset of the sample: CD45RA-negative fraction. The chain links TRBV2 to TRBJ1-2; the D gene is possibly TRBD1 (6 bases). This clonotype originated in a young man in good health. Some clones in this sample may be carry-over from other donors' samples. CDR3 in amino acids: CASSGRGGYTF. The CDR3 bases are TGTGCCAGCAGTGGCAGGGGAGGCTACACCTTC.